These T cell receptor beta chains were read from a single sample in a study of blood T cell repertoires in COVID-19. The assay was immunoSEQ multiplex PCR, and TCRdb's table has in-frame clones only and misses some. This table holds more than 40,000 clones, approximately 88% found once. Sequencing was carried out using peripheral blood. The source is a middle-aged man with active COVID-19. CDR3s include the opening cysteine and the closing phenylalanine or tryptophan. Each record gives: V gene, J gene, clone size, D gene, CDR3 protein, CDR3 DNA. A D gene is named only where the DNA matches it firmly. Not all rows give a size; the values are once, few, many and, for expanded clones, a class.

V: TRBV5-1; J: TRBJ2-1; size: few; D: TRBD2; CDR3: CASSSRPTSGGAYNEQFF; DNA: TGCGCCAGCAGCTCCAGACCGACTAGCGGGGGGGCATACAATGAGCAGTTCTTC
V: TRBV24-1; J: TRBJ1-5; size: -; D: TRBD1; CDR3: CATSDNRGTQPQHF; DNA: TGTGCCACCAGTGACAACAGGGGAACTCAGCCCCAGCATTTT
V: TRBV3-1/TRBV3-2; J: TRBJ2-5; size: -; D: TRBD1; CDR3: CASSQTQGARETQYF; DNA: TGTGCCAGCAGCCAAACTCAGGGGGCGCGGGAGACCCAGTACTTC
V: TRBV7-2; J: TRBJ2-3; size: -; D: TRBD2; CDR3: CASLAGGGDTQYF; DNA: TGTGCCAGTTTAGCGGGGGGAGGAGATACGCAGTATTTT
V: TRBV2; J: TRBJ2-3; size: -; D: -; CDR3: CASRRQGTDTQYF; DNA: TGTGCCAGCAGAAGACAGGGCACAGATACGCAGTATTTT
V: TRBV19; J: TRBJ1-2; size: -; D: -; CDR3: CASRDLTVNYGYTF; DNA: TGTGCCAGTCGGGATTTGACCGTTAACTATGGCTACACCTTC
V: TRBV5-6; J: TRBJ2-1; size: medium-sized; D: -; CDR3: CASSYSGTAYNEQFF; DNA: TGTGCCAGCAGCTATTCCGGGACTGCATACAATGAGCAGTTCTTC
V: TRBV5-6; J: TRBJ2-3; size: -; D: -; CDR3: CASSFSSTDTQYF; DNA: TGTGCCAGCAGCTTTTCGAGCACAGATACGCAGTATTTT
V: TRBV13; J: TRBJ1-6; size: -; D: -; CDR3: CASSILIGQYNSPLHF; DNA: TGTGCCAGCAGTATCCTTATAGGACAGTATAATTCACCCCTCCACTTT
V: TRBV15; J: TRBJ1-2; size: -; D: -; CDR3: CATSLSRRAGGGHGYTF; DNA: TGTGCCACCAGCCTATCACGGCGGGCGGGTGGGGGCCATGGCTACACCTTC
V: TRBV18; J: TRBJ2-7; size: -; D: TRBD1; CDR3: CASSPGQGRENEQYF; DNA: TGTGCCAGCTCACCCGGACAGGGAAGGGAGAACGAGCAGTACTTC
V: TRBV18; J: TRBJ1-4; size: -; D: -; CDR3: CASSRSSSEKLFF; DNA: TGTGCCAGCTCACGTAGCAGTTCGGAAAAACTGTTTTTT
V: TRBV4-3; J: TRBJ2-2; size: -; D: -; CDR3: CASSPMQGNTGELFF; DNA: TGCGCCAGCAGCCCCATGCAGGGTAACACCGGGGAGCTGTTTTTT
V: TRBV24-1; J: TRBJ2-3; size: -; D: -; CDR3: CATSELTAPDTQYF; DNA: TGTGCCACCAGTGAGCTGACAGCGCCGGATACGCAGTATTTT
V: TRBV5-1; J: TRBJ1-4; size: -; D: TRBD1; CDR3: CASSSSGTGGEKLFF; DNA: TGCGCCAGCAGCAGTTCCGGGACAGGGGGGGAAAAACTGTTTTTT
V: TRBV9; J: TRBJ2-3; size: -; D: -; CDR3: CASSVYEAASTDTQYF; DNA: TGTGCCAGCAGCGTCTACGAGGCGGCTTCAACAGATACGCAGTATTTT
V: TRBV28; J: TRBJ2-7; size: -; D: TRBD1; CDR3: CASRDSTYEQYF; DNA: TGTGCCTCCCGGGACAGCACCTACGAGCAGTACTTC
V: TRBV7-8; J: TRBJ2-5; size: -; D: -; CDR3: CASSLLSGIQETQYF; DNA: TGTGCCAGCAGCTTATTGTCAGGGATCCAAGAGACCCAGTACTTC
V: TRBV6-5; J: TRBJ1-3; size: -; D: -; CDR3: CASSYHTGSGNTIYF; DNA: TGTGCCAGCAGTTACCACACAGGGTCTGGAAACACCATATATTTT
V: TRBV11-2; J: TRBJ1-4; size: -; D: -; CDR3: CASSLEVGTNEKLFF; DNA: TGTGCCAGCAGCTTGGAGGTTGGAACTAATGAAAAACTGTTTTTT
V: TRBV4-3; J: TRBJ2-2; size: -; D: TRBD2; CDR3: CASSQGLAVGGELFF; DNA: TGCGCCAGCAGCCAAGGACTAGCGGTTGGCGGGGAGCTGTTTTTT
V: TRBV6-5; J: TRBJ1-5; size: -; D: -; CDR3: CASSYGAGNQPQHF; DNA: TGTGCCAGCAGTTATGGGGCAGGTAATCAGCCCCAGCATTTT
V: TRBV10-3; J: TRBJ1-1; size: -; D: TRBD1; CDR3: CAIRDRGVTEAFF; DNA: TGTGCCATCAGGGACAGGGGTGTCACTGAAGCTTTCTTT
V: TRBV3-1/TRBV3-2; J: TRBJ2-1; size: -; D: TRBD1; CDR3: CASSQPGTGVNEQFF; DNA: TGTGCCAGCAGCCAACCCGGGACAGGTGTCAATGAGCAGTTCTTC
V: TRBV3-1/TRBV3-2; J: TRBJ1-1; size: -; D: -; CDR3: CASSQEVGTEAFF; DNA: TGTGCCAGCAGCCAAGAGGTCGGCACTGAAGCTTTCTTT
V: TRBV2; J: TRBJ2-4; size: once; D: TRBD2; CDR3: CASIPPSGGSKNIQYF; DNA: TGTGCCAGCATCCCCCCTAGCGGGGGGTCCAAAAACATTCAGTACTTC
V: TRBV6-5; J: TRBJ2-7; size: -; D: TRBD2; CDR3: CASSYFGAGEGEQYF; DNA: TGTGCCAGCAGTTACTTTGGAGCGGGGGAGGGGGAGCAGTACTTC
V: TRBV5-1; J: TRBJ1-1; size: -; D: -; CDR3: CASSTDKYTEAFF; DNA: TGCGCCAGCAGCACCGACAAGTACACTGAAGCTTTCTTT
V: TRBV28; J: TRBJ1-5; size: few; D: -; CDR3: CASSYGTRPQHF; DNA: TGTGCCAGCTCCTACGGGACAAGGCCCCAGCATTTT
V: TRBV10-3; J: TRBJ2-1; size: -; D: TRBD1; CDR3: CAISAGQGYNEQFF; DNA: TGTGCCATCAGTGCGGGACAGGGCTACAATGAGCAGTTCTTC
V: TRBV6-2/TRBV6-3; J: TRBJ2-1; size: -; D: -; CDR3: CASSYLRTVSNEQFF; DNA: TGTGCCAGCAGTTACCTCAGGACAGTATCCAATGAGCAGTTCTTC
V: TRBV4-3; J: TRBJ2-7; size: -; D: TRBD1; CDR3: CASSHEWTGGREQYF; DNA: TGCGCCAGCAGCCATGAGTGGACAGGGGGTCGCGAGCAGTACTTC
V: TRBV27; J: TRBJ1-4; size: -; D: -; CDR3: CASSSGGRMEKLFF; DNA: TGTGCCAGCTCATCCGGGGGTAGGATGGAAAAACTGTTTTTT
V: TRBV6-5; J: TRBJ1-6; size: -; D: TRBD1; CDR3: CASTLGGNNSPLHF; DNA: TGTGCCAGCACTCTAGGGGGCAATAATTCACCCCTCCACTTT
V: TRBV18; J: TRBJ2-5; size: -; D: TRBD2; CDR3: CASERTSGDRGETQYF; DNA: TGTGCCAGCGAAAGGACTAGCGGGGACCGGGGAGAGACCCAGTACTTC
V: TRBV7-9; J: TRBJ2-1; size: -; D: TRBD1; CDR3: CASSLSGTGRHEQFF; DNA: TGTGCCAGCAGCCTAAGTGGGACAGGGCGGCATGAGCAGTTCTTC
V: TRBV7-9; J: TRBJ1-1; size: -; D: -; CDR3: CASRRDSLNTEAFF; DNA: TGTGCCAGCAGACGAGACTCTTTGAACACTGAAGCTTTCTTT
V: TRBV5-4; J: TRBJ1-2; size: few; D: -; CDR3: CASSSGETATYGYTF; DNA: TGTGCCAGCAGCTCCGGGGAGACGGCCACATATGGCTACACCTTC
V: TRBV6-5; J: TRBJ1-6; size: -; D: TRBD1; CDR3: CASSLRQGGNSPLHF; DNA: TGTGCCAGCAGTTTAAGACAGGGGGGTAATTCACCCCTCCACTTT
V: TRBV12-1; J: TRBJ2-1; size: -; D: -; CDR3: CASSFQGVRIDEQFF; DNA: TGTGCCAGCAGCTTTCAGGGGGTCAGGATCGATGAGCAGTTCTTC
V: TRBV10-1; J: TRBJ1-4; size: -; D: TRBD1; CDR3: CASSEWVRGRRKLFF; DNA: TGCGCCAGCAGTGAGTGGGTCAGGGGGCGTAGAAAACTGTTTTTT
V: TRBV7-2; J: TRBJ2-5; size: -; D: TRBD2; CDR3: CASSSPLAGGGWTQYF; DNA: TGTGCCAGCAGCTCCCCCCTAGCGGGGGGGGGCTGGACCCAGTACTTC
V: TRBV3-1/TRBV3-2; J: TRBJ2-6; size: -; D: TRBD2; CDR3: CASSPLKTGGVSGANVLTF; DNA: TGTGCCAGCAGCCCCCTTAAGACGGGAGGAGTATCTGGGGCCAACGTCCTGACTTTC
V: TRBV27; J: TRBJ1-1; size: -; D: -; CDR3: CASSSSVGPEAFF; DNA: TGTGCCAGCAGTAGTTCCGTCGGTCCTGAAGCTTTCTTT